This TCR beta chain is drawn from a study of cytomegalovirus exposure and HLA in healthy donors. V gave up 1 base and J gave up 10 bases, with 16 bases separating them. CDR1 is LGHNA, CDR2 YSLEER, per germline. The CDR3 has 15 residues. Overall study findings and caveats: A reported reduction in N-insertions relative to the roughly 700-donor mean was seen in an Asian-associated ancestry cluster in a later analysis. Researchers reported in a later analysis that a missense DCLRE1C variant was tied to TCR beta V- and J-gene trimming.

Both 60 Vbeta primers and 13 Jbeta primers went into the PCR. The data were produced by immunoSEQ multiplex PCR, yet TCRdb's version contains in-frame clones alone and is incomplete. This sample yields some 65,000 clones, of which roughly 80% are seen a single time; roughly 25% belongs to the top ten. As to this clone: Its antigen is not identified.

This chain connects TRBV4-3 to TRBJ2-2; weak D call: TRBD1 (5 bases). Source material: PBMCs. This sequence originates from a woman between 40 and 55 years old in good health and CMV-seropositive. CDR3 sequence reads: CASSQGIGVRTELFF. The CDR3 DNA reads as TGCGCCAGCAGCCAAGGGATAGGGGTGCGAACGGAGCTGTTTTTT.